This T cell receptor (beta chain) is drawn from a study of breast tumors, draining lymph nodes, adjacent tissues. Breast cancer patients provided tissue from their axillary draining lymph nodes. One entry per CDR3 protein results from TCRdb running MiXCR on the multiplex PCR reads. The sample contains about 200,000 distinct CDR3 sequences, nearly 35% of which appear only once. Trimming took 0 bases from V and 3 from J; bases not matched to a gene: 11. The CDR3 has 17 amino acids. Germline V CDR1 and CDR2: SGHRS, YFSETQ. This clonotype was picked up a small number of times. The V and J genes are TRBV5-1 and TRBJ2-5, with TRBD1 identical over 7 bases. This TCR was sampled from a female donor with breast cancer. Some clones in this sample may be carry-over from other donors' samples. The sample consisted of axillary lymph node tissue. CDR3 DNA: TGCGCCAGCAGCTTGGAGAGGGGTCCAGGGACAGAAGAGACCCAGTACTTC. Its protein is CASSLERGPGTEETQYF.